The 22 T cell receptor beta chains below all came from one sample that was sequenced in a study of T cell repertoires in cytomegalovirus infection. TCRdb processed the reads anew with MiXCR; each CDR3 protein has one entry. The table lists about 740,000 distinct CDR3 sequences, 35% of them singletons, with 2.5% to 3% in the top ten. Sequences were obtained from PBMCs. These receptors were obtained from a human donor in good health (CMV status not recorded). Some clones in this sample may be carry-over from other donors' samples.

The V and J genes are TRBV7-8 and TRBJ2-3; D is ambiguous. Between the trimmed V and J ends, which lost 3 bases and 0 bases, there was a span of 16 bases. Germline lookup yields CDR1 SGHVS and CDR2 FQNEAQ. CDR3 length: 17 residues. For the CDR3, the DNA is TGTGCCAGCAGCTTCATGGCGTCACCTTCTAGCACAGATACGCAGTATTTT. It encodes CASSFMASPSSTDTQYF.

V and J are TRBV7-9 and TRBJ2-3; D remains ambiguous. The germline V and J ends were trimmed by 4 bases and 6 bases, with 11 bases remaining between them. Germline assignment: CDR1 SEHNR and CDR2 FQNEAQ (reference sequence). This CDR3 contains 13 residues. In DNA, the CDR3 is TGTGCCAGCAGCTCACTAATAGGGGATACGCAGTATTTT. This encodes CASSSLIGDTQYF.

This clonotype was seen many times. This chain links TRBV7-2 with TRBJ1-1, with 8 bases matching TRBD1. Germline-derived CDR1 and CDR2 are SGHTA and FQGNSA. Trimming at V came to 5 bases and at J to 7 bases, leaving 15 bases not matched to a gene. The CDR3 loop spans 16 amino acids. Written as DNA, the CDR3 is TGTGCCAGCAGCCAGAGTCAGGGGGCGAAGAGGGGTGAAGCTTTCTTT. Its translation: CASSQSQGAKRGEAFF.

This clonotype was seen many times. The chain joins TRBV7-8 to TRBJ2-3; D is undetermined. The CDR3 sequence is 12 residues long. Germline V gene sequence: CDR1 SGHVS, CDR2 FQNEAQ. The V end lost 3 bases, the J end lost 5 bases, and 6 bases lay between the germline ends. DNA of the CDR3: TGTGCCAGCAGCTTGGGATTAGATACGCAGTATTTT. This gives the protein CASSLGLDTQYF. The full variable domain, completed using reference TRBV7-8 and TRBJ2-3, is GAGVSQSPRYKVAKRGQDVALRCDPISGHVSLFWYQQALGQGPEFLTYFQNEAQLDKSGLPSDRFFAERPEGSVSTLKIQRTQQEDSAVYLCASSLGLDTQYFGPGTRLTVL.

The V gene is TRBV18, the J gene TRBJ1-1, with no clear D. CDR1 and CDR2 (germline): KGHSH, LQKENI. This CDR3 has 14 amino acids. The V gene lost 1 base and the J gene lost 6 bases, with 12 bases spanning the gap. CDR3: CASSPLQDGPEAFF. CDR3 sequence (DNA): TGTGCCAGCTCACCACTCCAAGACGGCCCTGAAGCTTTCTTT.

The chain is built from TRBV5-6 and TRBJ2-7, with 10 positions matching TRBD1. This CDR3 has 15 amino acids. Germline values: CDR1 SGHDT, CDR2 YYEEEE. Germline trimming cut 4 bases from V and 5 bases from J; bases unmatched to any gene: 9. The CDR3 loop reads CASSGMDRGSHEQYF. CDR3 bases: TGTGCCAGCAGCGGAATGGACAGGGGGTCTCACGAGCAGTACTTC.

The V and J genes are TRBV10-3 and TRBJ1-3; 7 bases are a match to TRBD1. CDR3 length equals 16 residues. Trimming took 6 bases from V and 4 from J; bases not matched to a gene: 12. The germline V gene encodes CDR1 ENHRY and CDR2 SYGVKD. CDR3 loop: CAISPPAGGQGNTIYF. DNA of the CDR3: TGTGCCATCAGCCCTCCTGCAGGGGGTCAGGGAAACACCATATATTTT.

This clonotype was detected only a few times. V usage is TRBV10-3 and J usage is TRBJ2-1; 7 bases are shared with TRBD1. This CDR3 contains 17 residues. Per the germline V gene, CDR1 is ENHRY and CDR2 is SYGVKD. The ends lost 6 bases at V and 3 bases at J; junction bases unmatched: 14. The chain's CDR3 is CAISEPAQGVGYNEQFF. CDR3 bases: TGTGCCATCAGCGAGCCCGCTCAGGGGGTCGGCTACAATGAGCAGTTCTTC.

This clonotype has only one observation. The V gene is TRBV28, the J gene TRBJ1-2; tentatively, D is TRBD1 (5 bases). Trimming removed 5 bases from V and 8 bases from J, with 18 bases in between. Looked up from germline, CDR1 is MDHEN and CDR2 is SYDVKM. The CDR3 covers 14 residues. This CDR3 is CASSPRDLGMGYTF. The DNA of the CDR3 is TGTGCCAGCAGTCCCCGGGACCTAGGGATGGGCTACACCTTC.

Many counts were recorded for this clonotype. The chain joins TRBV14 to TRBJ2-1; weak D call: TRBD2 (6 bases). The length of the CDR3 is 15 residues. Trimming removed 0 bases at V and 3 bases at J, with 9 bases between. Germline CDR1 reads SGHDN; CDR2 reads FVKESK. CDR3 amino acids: CASSQEGTVYNEQFF. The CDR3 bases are TGTGCCAGCAGCCAAGAGGGGACTGTCTACAATGAGCAGTTCTTC.

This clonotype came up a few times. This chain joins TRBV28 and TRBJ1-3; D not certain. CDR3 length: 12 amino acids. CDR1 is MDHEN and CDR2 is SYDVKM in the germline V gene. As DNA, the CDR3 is TGTCCGCCCCCTTTCAGTGGAAACACCATATATTTT. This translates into CPPPFSGNTIYF.

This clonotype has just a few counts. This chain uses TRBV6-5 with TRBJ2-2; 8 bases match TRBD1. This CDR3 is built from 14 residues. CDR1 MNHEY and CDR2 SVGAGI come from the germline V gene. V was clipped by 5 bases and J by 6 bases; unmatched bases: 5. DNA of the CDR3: TGTGCCAGCAGTCCGCAACAGGGGGCCGGGGAGCTGTTTTTT. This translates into CASSPQQGAGELFF.

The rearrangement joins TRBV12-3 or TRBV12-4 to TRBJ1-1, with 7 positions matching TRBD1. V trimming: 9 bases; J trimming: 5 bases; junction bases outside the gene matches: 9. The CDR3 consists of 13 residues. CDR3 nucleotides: TGTGCCAGAAGGAATACAGGGGTTACTGAAGCTTTCTTT. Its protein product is CARRNTGVTEAFF.

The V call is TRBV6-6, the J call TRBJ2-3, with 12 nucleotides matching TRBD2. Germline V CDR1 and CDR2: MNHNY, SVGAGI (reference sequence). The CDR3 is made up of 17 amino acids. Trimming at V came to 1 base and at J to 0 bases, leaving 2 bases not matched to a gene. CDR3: CASSYFGLAGSTDTQYF. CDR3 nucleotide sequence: TGTGCCAGCAGTTACTTCGGACTAGCGGGAAGCACAGATACGCAGTATTTT.

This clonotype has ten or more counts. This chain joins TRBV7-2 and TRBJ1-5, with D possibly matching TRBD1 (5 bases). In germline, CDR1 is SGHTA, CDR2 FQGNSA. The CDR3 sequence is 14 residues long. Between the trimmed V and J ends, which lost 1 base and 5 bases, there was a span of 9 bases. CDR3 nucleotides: TGTGCCAGCAGCTTAGGTGGGGGGGATCAGCCCCAGCATTTT. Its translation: CASSLGGGDQPQHF.

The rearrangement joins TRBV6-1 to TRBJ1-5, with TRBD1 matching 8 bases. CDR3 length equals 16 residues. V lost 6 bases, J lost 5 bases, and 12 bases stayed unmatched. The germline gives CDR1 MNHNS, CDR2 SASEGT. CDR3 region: CASRVPGGRGYQPQHF. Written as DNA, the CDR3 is TGTGCCAGCAGGGTTCCAGGGGGCAGGGGGTATCAGCCCCAGCATTTT.

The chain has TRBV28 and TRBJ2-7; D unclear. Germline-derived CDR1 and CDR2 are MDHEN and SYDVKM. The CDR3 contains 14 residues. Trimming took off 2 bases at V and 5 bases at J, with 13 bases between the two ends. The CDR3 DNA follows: TGTGCCAGCAGTTTACCTGGGGTGGTCCACGAGCAGTACTTC. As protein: CASSLPGVVHEQYF.

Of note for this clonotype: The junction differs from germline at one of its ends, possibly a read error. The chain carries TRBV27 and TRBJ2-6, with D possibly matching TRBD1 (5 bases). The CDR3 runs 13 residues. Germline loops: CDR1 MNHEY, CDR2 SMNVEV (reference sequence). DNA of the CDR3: TGTGCCAGCAGTTATGCTGGGGCCAACGTCCTGAATTTC. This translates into CASSYAGANVLNF.

The CDR3 nucleotides are TGCAGTGCTTCCGCTAACCCATTAATGAACACTGAAGCTTTCTTT. It encodes CSASANPLMNTEAFF. This chain uses TRBV20-1 with TRBJ1-1, with D uncertain. Trimming took 5 bases from V and 0 from J, leaving 16 bases between them. The CDR3 has 15 residues. Germline lookup yields CDR1 DFQATT and CDR2 SNEGSKA (reference sequence).

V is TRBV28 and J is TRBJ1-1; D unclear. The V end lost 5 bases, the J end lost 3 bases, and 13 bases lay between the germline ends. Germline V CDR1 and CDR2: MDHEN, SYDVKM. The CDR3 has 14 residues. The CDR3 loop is CASSTGRMYTEAFF. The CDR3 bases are TGTGCCAGCAGTACTGGACGGATGTACACTGAAGCTTTCTTT.

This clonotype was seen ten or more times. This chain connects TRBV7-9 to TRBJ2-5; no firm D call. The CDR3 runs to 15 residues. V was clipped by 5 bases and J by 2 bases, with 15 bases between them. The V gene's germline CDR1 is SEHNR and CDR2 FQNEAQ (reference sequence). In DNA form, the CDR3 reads TGTGCCAGCAGCCCTAGGACCGCCCCTCAAGAGACCCAGTACTTC. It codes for CASSPRTAPQETQYF.

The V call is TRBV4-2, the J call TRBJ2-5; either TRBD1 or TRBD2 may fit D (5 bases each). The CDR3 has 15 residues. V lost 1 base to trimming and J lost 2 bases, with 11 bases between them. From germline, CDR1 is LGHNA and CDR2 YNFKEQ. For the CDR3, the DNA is TGTGCCAGCAGCCAAGTGGTGGGACGGCAAGAGACCCAGTACTTC. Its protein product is CASSQVVGRQETQYF.